The 4 T cell receptor beta chains listed next were all sequenced from one sample in a study of blood T cell repertoires in COVID-19. This table comes from immunoSEQ multiplex PCR, and its TCRdb copy is limited to in-frame clones, with some not included. The sample yields tens of thousands of clones, around four fifths seen once. Sequenced sample: peripheral blood. These receptor sequences come from a woman in her sixties or seventies with active or convalescent COVID-19.

This clone was observed a few times. This chain links TRBV28 with TRBJ1-6; no firm D call. The CDR3 is 15 residues long. CDR1 is MDHEN and CDR2 is SYDVKM in the germline V gene. The V gene lost 0 bases and the J gene lost 5 bases, with 8 bases spanning the gap. For the CDR3, the DNA is TGTGCCAGCAGTTTATGGCGGGCAAATAATTCACCCCTCCACTTT. Residues: CASSLWRANNSPLHF.

A single count supports this clone. The rearrangement uses TRBV19 and TRBJ1-2; 7 bases fit TRBD1. Germline lookup yields CDR1 LNHDA and CDR2 SQIVND (reference sequence). Germline trimming cut 4 bases from V and 3 bases from J; bases unmatched to any gene: 5. This CDR3 is 14 amino acids long. The CDR3 DNA reads as TGTGCCAGTAGTAGGGACAGAGAATACTATGGCTACACCTTC. Its protein product is CASSRDREYYGYTF.

The CDR3 loop is CASSYRRAPDYYGYTF. CDR3 in DNA: TGTGCCAGCAGTTATAGGAGGGCTCCGGATTACTATGGCTACACCTTC. The genes are TRBV6-5 and TRBJ1-2; D unresolved. The CDR3 loop spans 16 amino acids. CDR1 and CDR2 from the germline V gene are MNHEY and SVGAGI. V was trimmed by 3 bases and J by 3 bases, leaving 17 bases between them.

The chain joins TRBV6-2 or TRBV6-3 to TRBJ1-1; maybe TRBD1 (5 bases). CDR1 and CDR2 from the germline V gene are MNHEY and SVGEGT. V was trimmed by 2 bases and J by 5 bases, leaving 12 bases between them. The CDR3 runs 14 residues. The CDR3 region is CASSYGARGTEAFF. CDR3 bases: TGTGCCAGCAGTTACGGTGCGCGGGGGACTGAAGCTTTCTTT.